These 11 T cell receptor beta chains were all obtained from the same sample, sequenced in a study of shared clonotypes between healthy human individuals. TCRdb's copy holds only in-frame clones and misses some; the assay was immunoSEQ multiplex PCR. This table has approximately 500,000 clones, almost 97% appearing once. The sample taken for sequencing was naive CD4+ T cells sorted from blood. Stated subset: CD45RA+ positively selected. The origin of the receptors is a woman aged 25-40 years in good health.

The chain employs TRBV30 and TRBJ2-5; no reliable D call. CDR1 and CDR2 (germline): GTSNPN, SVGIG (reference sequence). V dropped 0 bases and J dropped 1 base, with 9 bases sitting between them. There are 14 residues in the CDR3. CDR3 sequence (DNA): TGTGCCTGGAGTGTAAGCTTTGCCCAAGAGACCCAGTACTTC. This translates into CAWSVSFAQETQYF.

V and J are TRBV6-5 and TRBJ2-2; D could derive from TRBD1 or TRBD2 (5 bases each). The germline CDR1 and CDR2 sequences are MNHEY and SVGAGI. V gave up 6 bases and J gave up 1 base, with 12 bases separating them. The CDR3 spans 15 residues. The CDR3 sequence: CASRTGRLNTGELFF. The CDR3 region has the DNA TGTGCCAGCAGAACGGGACGGTTGAACACCGGGGAGCTGTTTTTT.

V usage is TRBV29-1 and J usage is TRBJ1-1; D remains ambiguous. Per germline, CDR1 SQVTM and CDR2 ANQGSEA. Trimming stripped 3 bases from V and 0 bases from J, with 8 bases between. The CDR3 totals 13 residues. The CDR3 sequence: CSVDQDLNTEAFF. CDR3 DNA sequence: TGCAGCGTTGATCAGGATTTGAACACTGAAGCTTTCTTT. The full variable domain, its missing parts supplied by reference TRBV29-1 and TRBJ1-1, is SAVISQKPSRDICQRGTSLTIQCQVDSQVTMMFWYRQQPGQSLTLIATANQGSEATYESGFVIDKFPISRPNLTFSTLTVSNMSPEDSSIYLCSVDQDLNTEAFFGQGTRLTVV.

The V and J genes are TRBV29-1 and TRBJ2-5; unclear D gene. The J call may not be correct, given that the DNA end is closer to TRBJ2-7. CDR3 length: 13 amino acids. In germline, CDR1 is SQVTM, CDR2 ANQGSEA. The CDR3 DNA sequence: TGCAGCGTCGCAGCGTCCGGTTCCTACGAGCAGTACTTC. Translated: CSVAASGSYEQYF.

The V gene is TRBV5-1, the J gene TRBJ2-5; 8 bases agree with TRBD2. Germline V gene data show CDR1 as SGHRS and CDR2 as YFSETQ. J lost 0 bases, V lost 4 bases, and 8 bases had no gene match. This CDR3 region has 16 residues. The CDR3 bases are TGCGCCAGCAGCAGATCACTAGCGGACCACCAAGAGACCCAGTACTTC. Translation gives CASSRSLADHQETQYF.

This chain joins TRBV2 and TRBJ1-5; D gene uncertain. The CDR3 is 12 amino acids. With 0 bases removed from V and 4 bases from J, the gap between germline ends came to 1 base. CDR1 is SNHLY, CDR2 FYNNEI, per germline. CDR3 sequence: CASSEANQPQHF. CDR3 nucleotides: TGTGCCAGCAGTGAAGCTAATCAGCCCCAGCATTTT.

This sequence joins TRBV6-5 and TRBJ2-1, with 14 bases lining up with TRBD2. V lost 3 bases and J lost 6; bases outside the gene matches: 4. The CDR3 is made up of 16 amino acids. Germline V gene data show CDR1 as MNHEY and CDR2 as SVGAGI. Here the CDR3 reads CASSYSGLAGVNEQFF. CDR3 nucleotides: TGTGCCAGCAGTTATTCGGGACTAGCGGGAGTCAATGAGCAGTTCTTC.

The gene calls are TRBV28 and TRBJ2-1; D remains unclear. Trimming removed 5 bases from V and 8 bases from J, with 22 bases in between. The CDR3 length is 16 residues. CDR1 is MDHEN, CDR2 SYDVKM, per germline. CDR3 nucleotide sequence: TGTGCCAGCAGTCCTCAGCTGATAGAGAAGTTGGATGAGCAGTTCTTC. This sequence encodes CASSPQLIEKLDEQFF.

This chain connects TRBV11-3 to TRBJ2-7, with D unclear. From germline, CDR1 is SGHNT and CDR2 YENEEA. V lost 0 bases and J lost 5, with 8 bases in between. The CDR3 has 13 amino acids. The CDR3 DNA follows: TGTGCCAGCAGCTTAGAACCGTCGCACGAGCAGTACTTC. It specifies CASSLEPSHEQYF.

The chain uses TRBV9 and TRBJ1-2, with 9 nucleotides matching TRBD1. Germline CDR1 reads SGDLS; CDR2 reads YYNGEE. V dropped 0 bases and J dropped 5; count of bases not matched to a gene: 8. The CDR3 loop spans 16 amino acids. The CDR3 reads CASSVGGLGQGYGYTF. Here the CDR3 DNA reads TGTGCCAGCAGCGTAGGAGGTTTAGGACAGGGGTATGGCTACACCTTC.

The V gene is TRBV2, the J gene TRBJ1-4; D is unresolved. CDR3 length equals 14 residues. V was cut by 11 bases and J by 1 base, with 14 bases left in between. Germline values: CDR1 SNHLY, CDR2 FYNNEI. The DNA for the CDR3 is TGTGCCGGGTCATACGGCGGAACTAATGAAAAACTGTTTTTT. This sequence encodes CAGSYGGTNEKLFF.